The source of this T cell receptor (beta chain) is a study of blood T cell repertoires in COVID-19. For the study at large: PBMCs, B-cell-depleted T cells, or T cells provided the cDNA or gDNA that made up the material.

The CDR3 spans 15 residues. Germline V gene sequence: CDR1 SGHTA, CDR2 FQGNSA. Trimming left V 1 base short and J 5 bases short, with 12 bases between. In the source study's methods: Reference gene primer amplification gave estimated nucleated cell counts. Only in-frame clones appear in the TCRdb table, and some are missing; sequencing was by immunoSEQ multiplex PCR. V and J calls and clone size are those listed in that table; D and trimming were worked out from the DNA. The sample lists fewer than 350,000 clones; approximately 89% were seen once. The rearrangement joins TRBV7-2 to TRBJ1-5; D is unresolved. The sequence derives from a woman aged 45-65 years who had recovered from COVID-19. Sequences were obtained from peripheral blood. CDR3 in amino acids: CASSLVWRSYQPQHF. The CDR3 DNA is TGTGCCAGCAGCTTAGTCTGGAGATCCTATCAGCCCCAGCATTTT.